Below are 18 T cell receptor beta chains sequenced from a single sample in a study of blood T cell repertoires in COVID-19. This table comes from immunoSEQ multiplex PCR, and its TCRdb copy is limited to in-frame clones, with some not included. The table lists about 76,000 clones, roughly 81% of them singletons. Sequenced material: peripheral blood. The origin of the receptors is a man aged 60 to 69 with COVID-19, enrolled during active disease.

This clone has only a few counts. The chain links TRBV5-4 to TRBJ1-2, with a tentative D call TRBD1 (5 bases). Per germline, CDR1 SGHNT and CDR2 YYREEE (reference sequence). Trimming stripped 0 bases from V and 4 bases from J, with 13 bases between. The CDR3 runs to 15 residues. Here the CDR3 DNA reads TGTGCCAGCAGCTTGGCCCTCGACAGCTCCTATGGCTACACCTTC. Amino acids: CASSLALDSSYGYTF.

The chain recombines TRBV9 with TRBJ2-6, with D uncertain. The CDR3 is made up of 16 amino acids. Per germline, CDR1 SGDLS and CDR2 YYNGEE. V gave up 3 bases and J gave up 0 bases, with 10 bases separating them. CDR3 DNA: TGTGCCAGCAGCGCCCCCGAACTCTCTGGGGCCAACGTCCTGACTTTC. As protein: CASSAPELSGANVLTF. The whole variable domain, remainder taken from reference TRBV9 and TRBJ2-6, is DSGVTQTPKHLITATGQRVTLRCSPRSGDLSVYWYQQSLDQGLQFLIQYYNGEERAKGNILERFSAQQFPDLHSELNLSSLELGDSALYFCASSAPELSGANVLTFGAGSRLTVL.

The gene calls are TRBV28 and TRBJ2-5; D possibly corresponds to TRBD2 (5 bases). The CDR3 spans 15 residues. The V gene lost 5 bases and the J gene lost 5 bases, with 18 bases spanning the gap. From germline, CDR1 is MDHEN and CDR2 SYDVKM. The chain's CDR3 is CASSPPGIRSETQYF. The CDR3 coding sequence is TGTGCCAGCAGTCCCCCGGGAATCAGGTCGGAGACCCAGTACTTC.

V and J are TRBV3-1 (or the pseudogene TRBV3-2) and TRBJ1-2; tentative D call: TRBD1 (6 bases). V lost 8 bases, J lost 2 bases, and 9 bases lay in between. The CDR3 consists of 12 residues. Germline values: CDR1 LGHDT, CDR2 YNNKEL (reference sequence). The CDR3 DNA reads as TGTGCCAGCGGCAGGGGAAACTATGGCTACACCTTC. It specifies CASGRGNYGYTF.

J is TRBJ2-3 and V is TRBV2; 9 bases are shared with TRBD1. V shed 6 bases and J 5 bases; nucleotides not matched to a gene: 6. This CDR3 has 14 residues. Germline V lookup: CDR1 SNHLY, CDR2 FYNNEI. The CDR3 loop is CASRHRGREDTQYF. The CDR3 DNA reads TGTGCCAGCAGACACAGGGGGCGTGAAGATACGCAGTATTTT.

The chain combines TRBV19 with TRBJ1-2; 10 bases are a match to TRBD1. CDR1 is LNHDA and CDR2 is SQIVND in the germline V gene (reference sequence). The CDR3 has 15 amino acids. Trimming at V came to 4 bases and at J to 5 bases, leaving 7 bases not matched to a gene. The CDR3 DNA is TGTGCCAGTAGTACCTGGGACAGGGGAAGATATGGCTACACCTTC. Residues: CASSTWDRGRYGYTF.

The rearrangement uses TRBV2 and TRBJ2-3, with 11 positions matching TRBD2. The CDR3 contains 14 residues. The V segment lost 7 bases and the J segment 5 bases; nucleotides outside the gene matches: 5. The germline CDR1 and CDR2 sequences are SNHLY and FYNNEI. CDR3 in amino acids: CASISGRAEDTQYF. The CDR3 DNA reads TGTGCCAGCATTAGCGGGAGGGCCGAAGATACGCAGTATTTT.

This clone was detected only a few times. The chain joins TRBV5-1 to TRBJ1-6, with 7 bases aligning to TRBD1. The CDR3 totals 15 residues. Germline V lookup: CDR1 SGHRS, CDR2 YFSETQ. J gave up 7 bases and V 0 bases, and 4 bases lay outside the gene matches. The CDR3 nucleotides are TGCGCCAGCAGCTTGGAGGGGGCTCGGAATTCACCCCTCCACTTT. This gives the protein CASSLEGARNSPLHF.

This clone was detected once. The chain combines TRBV10-3 with TRBJ2-1, with TRBD2 matching over 10 bases. This CDR3 comprises 14 residues. Unmatched junction bases numbered 13, after V lost 11 bases and J lost 9 bases. Germline V gene sequence: CDR1 ENHRY, CDR2 SYGVKD. The DNA of the CDR3 is TGTGCCCAAGGAGCTAGCGGGAGTCAGCGTGAGCAGTTCTTC. Amino acid sequence: CAQGASGSQREQFF.

This chain links TRBV28 with TRBJ1-2; weak D call: TRBD1 (6 bases). Germline loops: CDR1 MDHEN, CDR2 SYDVKM. The V and J ends lost 4 bases and 3 bases respectively, with 15 bases between them. This CDR3 contains 15 residues. The CDR3 sequence is CASSSTPGQDYGYTF. The CDR3 coding sequence is TGTGCCAGCAGTTCCACGCCGGGACAAGACTATGGCTACACCTTC.

The table lists this clone with a count of one. The V and J genes are TRBV4-1 and TRBJ1-6; D might be TRBD1 (5 bases). Trimming left V 1 base short and J 7 bases short, with 17 bases between. This CDR3 is 17 amino acids long. CDR1 MGHRA and CDR2 YSYEKL come from the germline V gene. The CDR3: CASSQGPGVVVNSPLHF. CDR3 DNA: TGCGCCAGCAGCCAAGGCCCGGGGGTTGTTGTAAATTCACCCCTCCACTTT.

The chain employs TRBV3-1 (or the pseudogene TRBV3-2) and TRBJ1-1; D unclear. Trimming left V 0 bases short and J 4 bases short, with 12 bases between. The CDR3 has 15 residues. Germline values: CDR1 LGHDT, CDR2 YNNKEL (reference sequence). The CDR3 DNA follows: TGTGCCAGCAGCCAAGATCTGGGCTTAGGCACTGAAGCTTTCTTT. Its translation is CASSQDLGLGTEAFF.

This clone appeared once. The rearrangement joins TRBV2 to TRBJ1-6, with D possibly matching TRBD1 (6 bases). CDR3 length equals 16 residues. V was pared by 7 bases and J by 0 bases, with 13 bases between. Germline CDR1 and CDR2: SNHLY and FYNNEI. Here the CDR3 reads CASNIGGSSYNSPLHF. Written as DNA, the CDR3 is TGTGCCAGCAATATAGGGGGAAGCTCCTATAATTCACCCCTCCACTTT. The whole variable domain, filled in from reference TRBV2 and TRBJ1-6, reads EPEVTQTPSHQVTQMGQEVILRCVPISNHLYFYWYRQILGQKVEFLVSFYNNEISEKSEIFDDQFSVERPDGSNFTLKIRSTKLEDSAMYFCASNIGGSSYNSPLHFGNGTRLTVT.

J is TRBJ1-2 and V is TRBV11-2, with D tentatively TRBD1 (6 bases). Trimming left V 5 bases short and J 8 bases short, with 21 bases between. The CDR3 has 15 residues. From germline, CDR1 is SGHAT and CDR2 FQNNGV. The CDR3 protein is CASSQDIIRGTGYTF. The CDR3 DNA reads TGTGCCAGCAGCCAAGATATAATCAGGGGCACCGGCTACACCTTC.

The genes are TRBV15 and TRBJ1-1; D may be TRBD1 (5 bases). The CDR3 loop spans 18 amino acids. Trimming removed 1 base from V and 3 bases from J, with 21 bases in between. The germline gives CDR1 LNHNV, CDR2 YYDKDF (reference sequence). The CDR3 protein is CATSRALRQFVQDTEAFF. CDR3 DNA sequence: TGTGCCACCAGCAGAGCGCTAAGACAGTTTGTCCAGGACACTGAAGCTTTCTTT.

This rearrangement joins TRBV18 to TRBJ1-6; no clear D gene. The CDR3 extends over 12 amino acids. The V gene lost 3 bases and the J gene lost 6 bases, with 3 bases spanning the gap. CDR1 is KGHSH and CDR2 is LQKENI in the germline V gene. The CDR3 reads CASSPSNSPLHF. In nucleotides, the CDR3 is TGTGCCAGCTCACCGAGTAATTCACCCCTCCACTTT.

The chain carries TRBV6-1 and TRBJ2-5; D may be TRBD2 (6 bases). The ends were cut back, 0 bases at V and 4 bases at J, with 9 bases in the middle. Germline V gene data show CDR1 as MNHNS and CDR2 as SASEGT. This CDR3 region has 14 residues. The CDR3 reads CASSEAGGGETQYF. The CDR3 bases are TGTGCCAGCAGTGAAGCGGGGGGAGGAGAGACCCAGTACTTC.

CDR3 sequence: CASSALQGDEKLFF. The CDR3 DNA is TGTGCCAGCAGTGCTCTGCAGGGGGATGAAAAACTGTTTTTT. The rearrangement links TRBV2 to TRBJ1-4; 7 nucleotides agree with TRBD1. Germline-derived CDR1 and CDR2 are SNHLY and FYNNEI. This CDR3 contains 14 residues. Trimming removed 4 bases from V and 6 bases from J; junction bases left unmatched: 5.